This TCR beta chain was recorded in a study of immune cell composition in non-small cell lung cancer. Normal lung sampling was at least 3 cm from the tumour, as distant as possible. The CDR3 sequence is 10 residues long. Trimming took 4 bases from V and 5 from J, leaving 5 bases between them. Germline CDR1 SQVTM, CDR2 ANQGSEA. Produced via immunoSEQ multiplex PCR; TCRdb's table is partial and in-frame only. The data hold 3,000 or so clones, with more than 70% observed a single time. The rearrangement joins TRBV29-1 to TRBJ2-5, with D unresolved. The sample consisted of non-adjacent lung tissue. This TCR came from a human donor with non-small cell lung cancer. The CDR3 here is CSVGRETQYF. DNA for the CDR3: TGCAGCGTTGGGCGCGAGACCCAGTACTTC.